This entry lists 31 T cell receptor beta chains sequenced from one sample in a study of blood T cells in healthy people across ages (dated by TCRdb to between 2014 and 2017). Receptors were amplified or captured by 5' RACE. The listed sequencing device is Illumina HiSeq 2500. A second about 7 to 12 cycle PCR used a sample-barcoded 5' primer and a J-beta primer mix. The public reads were quality trimmed at Q25 with fastp and then assembled into clones with MiXCR by TCRdb, keeping productive beta chains. Entries that share a CDR3 protein sequence are merged under the most common genes and DNA. Here the sample has approximately 580,000 distinct CDR3 sequences; more than 20% occur a single time. Of the sample, around 10% falls within the top ten clones. These data are also associated with another study on T cells of mothers and their children.

The sequenced sample was blood. These TCRs come from a boy aged 5 to 17 in good health.

The CDR3 DNA reads TGTGCCAGCAGCTTGGCCCGAAGTCTAGCGGACCTTCAATCGGGTAACACCGGGGAGCTGTTTTTT. Protein: CASSLARSLADLQSGNTGELFF. V usage is TRBV5-4 and J usage is TRBJ2-2; 7 bases are a match to TRBD2. Germline loops: CDR1 SGHNT, CDR2 YYREEE (reference sequence). This CDR3 comprises 22 residues. V lost 0 bases to trimming and J lost 2 bases; unmatched junction nucleotides: 22.

The chain uses TRBV3-1 and TRBJ2-1; D is unresolved. Germline V lookup: CDR1 LGHDT, CDR2 YNNKEL (reference sequence). This CDR3 region has 13 residues. V was clipped by 1 base and J by 6 bases, with 7 bases between them. DNA for the CDR3: TGTGCCAGCAGCCAAGTTGACTTCAATGAGCAGTTCTTC. The encoded protein is CASSQVDFNEQFF.

This clonotype was detected only a few times. The chain couples TRBV4-1 to TRBJ1-3, with D possibly TRBD1 on 6 matching bases. Germline V CDR1 and CDR2: MGHRA, YSYEKL. This CDR3 has 15 residues. Trimming took off 2 bases at V and 3 bases at J, with 11 bases between the two ends. The CDR3 sequence is CASSQNRESGNTIYF. The CDR3 DNA is TGCGCCAGCAGCCAAAACAGGGAAAGTGGAAACACCATATATTTT.

This sequence joins TRBV5-1 and TRBJ2-5; D not certain. The DNA end favors TRBJ2-7, so the J call may be wrong. Looked up from germline, CDR1 is SGHRS and CDR2 is YFSETQ. There are 16 residues in the CDR3. In nucleotides, the CDR3 is TGCGCCAGCAGCTTTGGGGATATAGGGTCGGGTTACGAGCAGTACTTC. Translating it yields CASSFGDIGSGYEQYF.

Comments on this clonotype: This may be a read error, as it is one base from a much larger clone. The chain recombines TRBV29-1 with TRBJ1-1; maybe TRBD1 (6 bases). Germline V gene lookup returns CDR1 SQVTM and CDR2 ANQGSEA. The CDR3 covers 12 residues. Trimming took off 3 bases at V and 6 bases at J, with 11 bases between the two ends. Here the CDR3 reads CSVEGGRPEAFF. CDR3 DNA: TGCAGCGTTGAGGGGGGCAGACCTGAAGCTTTCTTT.

This clonotype was counted a few times. This rearrangement joins TRBV29-1 to TRBJ1-1, with a possible D match to TRBD1 (5 bases). This CDR3 has 12 residues. V lost 3 bases to trimming and J lost 1 base, with 6 bases between them. Germline V gene sequence: CDR1 SQVTM, CDR2 ANQGSEA. The CDR3 region has the DNA TGCAGCGTTGAGGACACGAACACTGAAGCTTTCTTT. Translated: CSVEDTNTEAFF.

This clonotype was counted between two and nine times. This sequence joins TRBV12-3 or TRBV12-4 and TRBJ1-2; 7 bases agree with TRBD1. V gave up 4 bases and J gave up 3 bases; unmatched junction bases: 5. The CDR3 length is 14 residues. The CDR3, as DNA: TGTGCCAGCAGTTCTTACAGGGGTTACTATGGCTACACCTTC. This codes for CASSSYRGYYGYTF.

The gene calls are TRBV6-1 and TRBJ1-2; maybe TRBD1 (5 bases). V gave up 2 bases and J gave up 5 bases, with 15 bases separating them. The V gene's germline CDR1 is MNHNS and CDR2 SASEGT. This CDR3 spans 15 amino acids. The CDR3: CASSEKGRPGYGYTF. The CDR3 DNA sequence: TGTGCCAGCAGTGAAAAGGGACGCCCCGGATATGGCTACACCTTC.

V and J are TRBV5-6 and TRBJ2-7, with 7 bases aligning to TRBD1. V trimming: 5 bases; J trimming: 0 bases; junction bases outside the gene matches: 8. CDR3 length equals 15 residues. CDR1 is SGHDT, CDR2 YYEEEE, per germline. Here the CDR3 DNA reads TGTGCCAGCAGTTTACCGGGACAGCACTCCTACGAGCAGTACTTC. Amino acids: CASSLPGQHSYEQYF.

The CDR3 bases are TGTGCCAGCAGTATGAAGCAGTTCTTC. It specifies CASSMKQFF. The chain has TRBV7-9 and TRBJ2-1; D is undetermined. CDR3 size: 9 residues. Looked up from germline, CDR1 is SEHNR and CDR2 is FQNEAQ (reference sequence). Trimming took off 6 bases at V and 11 bases at J, with 5 bases between the two ends. Full variable domain (outside the CDR3, taken from reference TRBV7-9 and TRBJ2-1): DTGVSQNPRHKITKRGQNVTFRCDPISEHNRLYWYRQTLGQGPEFLTYFQNEAQLEKSRLLSDRFSAERPKGSFSTLEIQRTEQGDSAMYLCASSMKQFFGPGTRLTVL.

This chain links TRBV20-1 with TRBJ2-1, with 8 positions matching TRBD2. The J segment lost 0 bases and the V segment lost 0 bases, leaving 10 bases of the junction unmatched. This CDR3 region has 18 residues. Per germline, CDR1 DFQATT and CDR2 SNEGSKA (reference sequence). DNA for the CDR3: TGCAGTGCTAGAGATGTGCCCACGGGAGGGAGCTCCTACAATGAGCAGTTCTTC. Translation gives CSARDVPTGGSSYNEQFF.

This clonotype has just a few counts. The V and J genes are TRBV6-2 or TRBV6-3 and TRBJ1-5; a possible D gene is TRBD1 (6 bases). Germline CDR1 reads MNHEY; CDR2 reads SVGEGT. CDR3 size: 17 residues. The ends were cut back, 0 bases at V and 0 bases at J, with 12 bases in the middle. CDR3 nucleotides: TGTGCCAGCAGTTACTCGGGCCAGGGGTATAGCAATCAGCCCCAGCATTTT. It yields the protein CASSYSGQGYSNQPQHF.

The rearrangement joins TRBV29-1 to TRBJ2-1; either TRBD1 or TRBD2 may fit D (5 bases each). The V and J ends lost 7 bases and 5 bases respectively, with 18 bases between them. The germline V gene has CDR1 SQVTM and CDR2 ANQGSEA. The CDR3 sequence is 14 residues long. CDR3 bases: TGCAGCGCCGAACTAGTGGGGCCCAACAATGAGCAGTTCTTC. Amino acid sequence: CSAELVGPNNEQFF.

In its sample, this clonotype was seen many times. The rearrangement joins TRBV11-3 to TRBJ2-2; D unclear. Trimming shortened V by 5 bases and J by 3 bases, and 7 bases separated the two germline ends. The CDR3 contains 13 residues. CDR1 and CDR2 (germline): SGHNT, YENEEA. This CDR3 is CASSAQDTGELFF. In nucleotides, the CDR3 is TGTGCCAGCAGCGCCCAGGACACCGGGGAGCTGTTTTTT.

CDR3 in amino acids: CASSLRTDYNEQFF. For the CDR3, the DNA is TGCGCCAGCAGCCTTCGGACAGATTACAATGAGCAGTTCTTC. This chain links TRBV4-1 with TRBJ2-1; TRBD1 is a possible D gene (6 bases). This CDR3 contains 14 residues. Germline-derived CDR1 and CDR2 are MGHRA and YSYEKL. With 4 bases removed from V and 4 bases from J, the gap between germline ends came to 11 bases.

The rearrangement uses TRBV20-1 and TRBJ2-3, with D unresolved. The CDR3 length is 14 residues. Germline V gene data show CDR1 as DFQATT and CDR2 as SNEGSKA (reference sequence). The V and J ends lost 0 bases and 1 base respectively, with 8 bases between them. This CDR3 reads CSARDPRGTDTQYF. The DNA of the CDR3 is TGCAGTGCTAGAGACCCCCGTGGCACAGATACGCAGTATTTT.

This clonotype was observed many times. V is TRBV28 and J is TRBJ2-5, with D uncertain. Per germline, CDR1 MDHEN and CDR2 SYDVKM. CDR3 size: 12 residues. V lost 5 bases to trimming and J lost 5 bases, with 9 bases between them. CDR3 sequence reads: CASSPQLETQYF. The CDR3 nucleotides are TGTGCCAGCAGTCCCCAATTGGAGACCCAGTACTTC.

The CDR3 protein is CASSPRRDQGAFF. The CDR3 coding sequence is TGTGCCAGCAGCCCTAGAAGGGACCAAGGCGCTTTCTTT. This chain uses TRBV11-2 with TRBJ1-1; tentative D call: TRBD1 (5 bases). The germline gives CDR1 SGHAT, CDR2 FQNNGV. Trimming left V 5 bases short and J 11 bases short, with 18 bases between. The CDR3 length is 13 residues.

V is TRBV7-3 and J is TRBJ2-7, with D possibly TRBD1 on 6 matching bases. The V end was cut by 0 bases, the J end by 7 bases, with 19 bases between. The CDR3 consists of 16 residues. Germline V gives CDR1 SGHTA, CDR2 FQGTGA. The CDR3 protein is CASSLTLGQGMGEQYF. Written as DNA, the CDR3 is TGTGCCAGCAGCTTAACTTTAGGCCAGGGGATGGGGGAGCAGTACTTC.

This clonotype was found a few times. The junction departs from germline at one end; a sequencing error may be responsible. The V gene is TRBV2, the J gene TRBJ1-1, with TRBD1 matching over 9 bases. This CDR3 has 14 residues. CDR1 and CDR2 (germline): SNHLY, FYNNEI. CDR3 DNA: TGTGTCAGCAATCCCGGGACAGGGAAAACTGAAGCTTTCTTT. Encoded protein: CVSNPGTGKTEAFF.

With respect to this clonotype: This may arise from a read error, as a much more abundant clone is one base away. The J gene is TRBJ2-7, the V gene TRBV20-1; D remains ambiguous. This CDR3 region has 11 residues. CDR1 and CDR2 (germline): DFQATT, SNEGSKA (reference sequence). CDR3: CSAPGRPRFHF. The CDR3 nucleotides are TGCAGTGCCCCGGGCAGGCCGAGGTTCCACTTC.

The rearrangement joins TRBV3-1 to TRBJ2-7; D might be TRBD1 or TRBD2, each matching 5 bases. Germline CDR1 and CDR2: LGHDT and YNNKEL (reference sequence). This CDR3 has 15 residues. Trimming left V 2 bases short and J 3 bases short, with 14 bases between. The CDR3: CASSQTGTADYEQYF. The CDR3 region has the DNA TGTGCCAGCAGCCAAACCGGGACGGCCGACTACGAGCAGTACTTC.

In its sample, this clonotype was seen a few times. V and J are TRBV12-3 or TRBV12-4 and TRBJ2-3; D is unresolved. The CDR3 runs 14 residues. The CDR3 DNA is TGTGCTTTAGCCGAACGCAGCTACACAGATACGCAGTATTTT. This sequence encodes CALAERSYTDTQYF.

The V and J genes are TRBV5-6 and TRBJ2-5; 7 nucleotides agree with TRBD1. Germline trimming cut 3 bases from V and 1 base from J; bases unmatched to any gene: 3. The germline CDR1 and CDR2 sequences are SGHDT and YYEEEE. CDR3 length: 14 amino acids. This CDR3 is CASSWGQIQETQYF. The DNA for the CDR3 is TGTGCCAGCAGCTGGGGACAGATCCAAGAGACCCAGTACTTC.

J is TRBJ1-5 and V is TRBV12-3 or TRBV12-4; D gene unclear. The CDR3 length is 11 residues. V was trimmed by 2 bases and J by 11 bases, leaving 7 bases between them. The CDR3 DNA is TGTGCCAGCAGTTTATCGGATTCCCAGCATTTT. Protein: CASSLSDSQHF.

J is TRBJ2-5 and V is TRBV14; D is ambiguous. The CDR3 is 16 amino acids. Trimming removed 0 bases from V and 4 bases from J, with 15 bases in between. Germline-derived CDR1 and CDR2 are SGHDN and FVKESK. CDR3 sequence (DNA): TGTGCCAGCAGCCAAGATCTCATCCGAGTCCGAGAGACCCAGTACTTC. Its translation is CASSQDLIRVRETQYF.

CDR3 coding DNA: TGCGCCAGCAGCCAAGAACGGGCCGGGGCTAGCACAGATACGCAGTATTTT. Translation gives CASSQERAGASTDTQYF. The chain uses TRBV4-3 and TRBJ2-3; either TRBD1 or TRBD2 may fit D (5 bases each). CDR1 is LGHNA and CDR2 is YSLEER in the germline V gene. Trimming removed 0 bases from V and 0 bases from J, with 13 bases in between. The CDR3 runs to 17 residues.

This clonotype was counted between two and nine times. V usage is TRBV28 and J usage is TRBJ2-5; 7 positions match TRBD1. The J call may not be correct, given that the DNA end is closer to TRBJ2-7. The V gene's germline CDR1 is MDHEN and CDR2 SYDVKM. CDR3 size: 14 residues. CDR3 region: CASEETGTSYEQYF. In DNA form, the CDR3 reads TGTGCCAGCGAGGAGACAGGGACCTCCTACGAGCAGTACTTC.

The CDR3 region has the DNA TGTGCCAGCAGCTTAAATTGGGGTGGTCGGAATGAGCAGTTCTTC. This sequence encodes CASSLNWGGRNEQFF. The chain joins TRBV7-3 to TRBJ2-1; D gene unclear. The V end lost 1 base, the J end lost 7 bases, and 14 bases lay between the germline ends. Germline lookup yields CDR1 SGHTA and CDR2 FQGTGA. The CDR3 totals 15 residues.

In regard to this clonotype: At one of its ends the junction is not consistent with the germline gene, which may arise from a read error. The chain links TRBV28 to TRBJ1-2; D ambiguous. The CDR3 is 10 residues long. Germline CDR1 and CDR2: MDHEN and SYDVKM. CDR3 DNA: TGTGCCAGTCGACACTATGGCTACGCCTTC. Translated: CASRHYGYAF.

This chain connects TRBV20-1 to TRBJ2-1, with D tentatively TRBD1 (5 bases). V gave up 1 base and J gave up 4 bases, with 14 bases separating them. The germline CDR1 and CDR2 sequences are DFQATT and SNEGSKA (reference sequence). The CDR3 is made up of 15 amino acids. The CDR3 region has the DNA TGCAGTGCTAGAGCAGGGTCTACCCTATACAATGAGCAGTTCTTC. It specifies CSARAGSTLYNEQFF.